Below are 21 T cell receptor beta chains sequenced from a single sample in a study of CD8 T cells in ankylosing spondylitis. These receptors have no identified antigens. MiXCR, run by TCRdb on the 5' RACE reads, gives a single entry per CDR3 protein. The data hold about 800,000 distinct CDR3 sequences, with approximately 12% observed a single time. Study-level points and caveats: There was a TCR beta motif, made of several highly homologous variants, that appeared characteristic of ankylosing spondylitis blood.

The sequenced sample was blood, either unsorted or a sorted T cell fraction (not recorded which). These TCRs come from a male donor with ankylosing spondylitis.

This clonotype occurred many times. The chain recombines TRBV20-1 with TRBJ1-5, with D possibly TRBD1 on 6 matching bases. From germline, CDR1 is DFQATT and CDR2 SNEGSKA (reference sequence). The CDR3 covers 14 residues. V was cut by 0 bases and J by 5 bases, with 11 bases left in between. This chain's CDR3 is CSARDMRGDQPQHF. In nucleotides, the CDR3 is TGCAGTGCTAGAGATATGAGGGGGGATCAGCCCCAGCATTTT.

The chain uses TRBV27 and TRBJ1-4; no definite D call. V lost 5 bases to trimming and J lost 4 bases, with 11 bases between them. The CDR3 is 14 amino acids. Germline V gene data show CDR1 as MNHEY and CDR2 as SMNVEV (reference sequence). The CDR3 protein is CASSPRHGNEKLFF. In DNA, the CDR3 is TGTGCCAGCAGTCCTAGACATGGTAATGAAAAACTGTTTTTT. Together with reference TRBV27 and TRBJ1-4, the CDR3 gives the full variable domain: EAQVTQNPRYLITVTGKKLTVTCSQNMNHEYMSWYRQDPGLGLRQIYYSMNVEVTDKGDVPEGYKVSRKEKRNFPLILESPSPNQTSLYFCASSPRHGNEKLFFGSGTQLSVL.

This clonotype showed up just a few times. The chain uses TRBV12-3 or TRBV12-4 and TRBJ2-7; 9 nucleotides line up with TRBD1. The CDR3 loop spans 17 amino acids. Trimming removed 4 bases from V and 2 bases from J; junction bases left unmatched: 12. In DNA, the CDR3 is TGTGCCAGCAGTTCCCCTAGGACAGGGGTTACTACCTACGAGCAGTACTTC. This gives the protein CASSSPRTGVTTYEQYF.

This clonotype was found many times. The chain carries TRBV4-2 and TRBJ2-3, with TRBD2 matching over 8 bases. The CDR3 covers 13 residues. The V segment lost 3 bases and the J segment 8 bases; nucleotides outside the gene matches: 4. CDR1 LGHNA and CDR2 YNFKEQ come from the germline V gene. CDR3: CASSQDLAGTQYF. The DNA of the CDR3 is TGTGCCAGCAGCCAGGACCTAGCGGGTACGCAGTATTTT.

On this clonotype itself: A much bigger clone sits one base away, suggesting this may be a read error. CDR3 sequence reads: CSASIALGTGGNQPQHF. The CDR3 coding sequence is TGCAGTGCTAGCATAGCGCTGGGGACAGGGGGCAATCAGCCCCAGCATTTT. The J gene is TRBJ1-5, the V gene TRBV20-1; 10 nucleotides line up with TRBD1. Looked up from germline, CDR1 is DFQATT and CDR2 is SNEGSKA (reference sequence). The CDR3 has 17 residues. V shed 3 bases and J 2 bases; nucleotides not matched to a gene: 10.

This clonotype was seen once. The V and J genes are TRBV20-1 and TRBJ2-3; tentative D call: TRBD2 (6 bases). The CDR3 sequence is 15 residues long. Deletions cut 5 bases from V and 1 base from J, with 16 bases between. Germline CDR1 DFQATT, CDR2 SNEGSKA (reference sequence). The CDR3 spells CSAPWWGVRTDTQYF. CDR3 DNA: TGCAGTGCTCCATGGTGGGGGGTGCGCACAGATACGCAGTATTTT.

This clonotype was seen a few times. J is TRBJ2-1 and V is TRBV6-2 or TRBV6-3; 10 bases line up with TRBD2. From germline, CDR1 is MNHEY and CDR2 SVGEGT. The V and J ends lost 4 bases and 3 bases, in that order; junction bases with no gene match: 3. The CDR3 totals 15 residues. The CDR3 here is CASSWASGSYNEQFF. The CDR3 DNA reads TGTGCCAGCAGTTGGGCTAGCGGGAGCTACAATGAGCAGTTCTTC.

This clonotype was seen a handful of times. The chain links TRBV5-6 to TRBJ1-4; D not resolved. Germline V gene sequence: CDR1 SGHDT, CDR2 YYEEEE. V dropped 2 bases and J dropped 0 bases, with 11 bases sitting between them. This CDR3 contains 16 residues. As DNA, the CDR3 is TGTGCCAGCAGCTTATACCAGACCGCAACTAATGAAAAACTGTTTTTT. This sequence encodes CASSLYQTATNEKLFF.

This clonotype was seen a handful of times. This sequence joins TRBV10-3 and TRBJ2-3; possibly TRBD2 for D (5 bases). The length of the CDR3 is 13 residues. The V end lost 4 bases, the J end lost 4 bases, and 9 bases lay between the germline ends. Germline assignment: CDR1 ENHRY and CDR2 SYGVKD. The CDR3 is CAISGQEADTQYF. Written as DNA, the CDR3 is TGTGCCATCAGTGGGCAGGAGGCAGATACGCAGTATTTT.

This clonotype was recorded many times. This rearrangement joins TRBV18 to TRBJ2-1; 8 bases match TRBD1. V was clipped by 5 bases and J by 3 bases; unmatched bases: 6. CDR3 length: 15 amino acids. Germline CDR1 KGHSH, CDR2 LQKENI. The CDR3 region has the DNA TGTGCCAGCTCAGCGGGACAGGCGATCTACAATGAGCAGTTCTTC. Amino acid sequence: CASSAGQAIYNEQFF.

This clonotype was counted at least ten times. This rearrangement joins TRBV20-1 to TRBJ1-3, with D possibly matching TRBD1 (5 bases). Germline assignment: CDR1 DFQATT and CDR2 SNEGSKA (reference sequence). Trimming removed 0 bases from V and 0 bases from J, with 24 bases in between. CDR3 length: 20 amino acids. CDR3 nucleotide sequence: TGCAGTGCTAGAGATCCGATTGGCCGGGGACGTATGTTCTCTGGAAACACCATATATTTT. Amino acid sequence: CSARDPIGRGRMFSGNTIYF.

The V and J genes are TRBV20-1 and TRBJ2-5; tentative D call: TRBD1 (6 bases). The CDR3 is 13 residues long. Germline CDR1 and CDR2: DFQATT and SNEGSKA (reference sequence). V lost 5 bases and J 6 bases, leaving 16 bases between the germline ends. In nucleotides, the CDR3 is TGCAGTGCTTATCAGGGGTGGGAGCAGACCCAGTACTTC. Its translation is CSAYQGWEQTQYF.

This clonotype came up many times. This chain joins TRBV20-1 and TRBJ1-1, with 10 bases that match TRBD1. V dropped 6 bases and J dropped 5; count of bases not matched to a gene: 6. The CDR3 consists of 13 residues. Germline-derived CDR1 and CDR2 are DFQATT and SNEGSKA (reference sequence). The CDR3 region has the DNA TGCAGTGCAATATGGACAGGGGGAACTGAAGCTTTCTTT. This translates into CSAIWTGGTEAFF.

This rearrangement joins TRBV24-1 to TRBJ1-5; D gene unclear. Trimming took 3 bases from V and 4 from J, leaving 9 bases between them. The germline gives CDR1 KGHDR, CDR2 SFDVKD. CDR3 size: 14 residues. CDR3 sequence (DNA): TGTGCCACCAGTGATGGGCCAGCTAATCAGCCCCAGCATTTT. Its translation is CATSDGPANQPQHF.

This chain joins TRBV5-1 and TRBJ1-1, with 9 bases that match TRBD1. V was clipped by 2 bases and J by 4 bases; unmatched bases: 6. Germline-derived CDR1 and CDR2 are SGHRS and YFSETQ. The CDR3 runs 15 residues. The CDR3 DNA reads TGCGCCAGCAGCTTTACTACAGGGGGCTCCACTGAAGCTTTCTTT. Its translation is CASSFTTGGSTEAFF.

This clonotype was counted between two and nine times. In nucleotides, the CDR3 is TGTGCCAGCAGCTTAGGGCGGGGTGTGGATTCACCCCTCCACTTT. Encoded protein: CASSLGRGVDSPLHF. The chain links TRBV7-2 to TRBJ1-6; D is unresolved. Germline lookup yields CDR1 SGHTA and CDR2 FQGNSA. Trimming pared 1 base from V and 8 bases from J, leaving 12 bases between. The CDR3 is 15 residues long.

The sample holds many counts of this clonotype. This chain uses TRBV12-3 or TRBV12-4 with TRBJ2-1; TRBD1 matches at 7 bases. V dropped 4 bases and J dropped 5; count of bases not matched to a gene: 14. The CDR3 is 17 amino acids. CDR3 amino acids: CASSSDRANPLNNEQFF. The CDR3 nucleotides are TGTGCCAGCAGTTCCGACAGGGCCAATCCTTTAAACAATGAGCAGTTCTTC.

The sample holds many counts of this clonotype. CDR3 loop: CASSLRRDSNQPQHF. The CDR3 bases are TGTGCCAGCAGCTTAAGACGGGATAGCAATCAGCCCCAGCATTTT. The chain recombines TRBV7-2 with TRBJ1-5, with no clear D. Trimming shortened V by 2 bases and J by 0 bases, and 8 bases separated the two germline ends. There are 15 residues in the CDR3. Germline CDR1 SGHTA, CDR2 FQGNSA.

This clonotype was observed a single time. This could be a read error, since a much larger clone is one nucleotide away. The chain uses TRBV5-1 and TRBJ2-7; D may be TRBD1 or TRBD2 (5 bases each). CDR1 and CDR2 (germline): SGHRS, YFSETQ. This CDR3 is built from 14 residues. CDR3 nucleotide sequence: TGCGACAGCCAGGGACCTAAAGACTCCTACGAGCAGTACTTC. Translated, it gives CDSQGPKDSYEQYF.

J is TRBJ2-5 and V is TRBV5-1; TRBD2 agrees at 8 bases. Germline V CDR1 and CDR2: SGHRS, YFSETQ. The CDR3 contains 13 residues. The junction had 1 base not matched to a gene; V was cut back by 4 bases and J by 2 bases. The CDR3 DNA reads TGCGCCAGCAGCGCTAGCGGGCAAGAGACCCAGTACTTC. Translation: CASSASGQETQYF.

The sample holds a few counts of this clonotype. The gene calls are TRBV12-3 or TRBV12-4 and TRBJ1-2; D call uncertain. V lost 6 bases and J lost 2, with 10 bases in between. There are 13 residues in the CDR3. In DNA form, the CDR3 reads TGTGCCAGCAGAGCAACAGAGAACTATGGCTACACCTTC. It encodes CASRATENYGYTF.